Sequencing of this TCR beta chain was carried out in a study of blood T cell repertoires in COVID-19. The CDR3 runs 16 residues. With 1 base clipped from V and 4 bases from J, the junction kept 9 bases outside the gene matches. CDR1 is SGHTA, CDR2 FQGNSA, per germline. The assay was immunoSEQ multiplex PCR, and TCRdb's table has in-frame clones only and misses some. The sample lists about 260,000 clones, approximately 86% occurring once. The sequenced sample consisted of peripheral blood. This chain uses TRBV7-2 with TRBJ2-7; 8 positions agree with TRBD2. This receptor was obtained from a man aged 25-45 years with active or convalescent COVID-19. The CDR3 here is CASSLDGSGVRYEQYF. CDR3 sequence (DNA): TGTGCCAGCAGCTTAGATGGTAGCGGGGTACGATACGAGCAGTACTTC.